Here is one T cell receptor (beta chain) with its context. Clones were read by immunoSEQ multiplex PCR, and TCRdb kept only the in-frame ones, dropping some. The sample holds 79,000 or so clones, around 96% seen once. The data derive from a study of technical replicates of blood from several donors. The length of the CDR3 is 13 residues. V gave up 1 base and J gave up 3 bases, with 9 bases separating them. Germline V gene data show CDR1 as SQVTM and CDR2 as ANQGSEA. The sequence was obtained from a human donor in good health. The chain carries TRBV29-1 and TRBJ2-5; D unclear. The sample consisted of T cells isolated from PBMCs. CDR3 in amino acids: CSVEGSVKETQYF. Written as DNA, the CDR3 is TGCAGCGTTGAAGGGTCAGTGAAAGAGACCCAGTACTTC.